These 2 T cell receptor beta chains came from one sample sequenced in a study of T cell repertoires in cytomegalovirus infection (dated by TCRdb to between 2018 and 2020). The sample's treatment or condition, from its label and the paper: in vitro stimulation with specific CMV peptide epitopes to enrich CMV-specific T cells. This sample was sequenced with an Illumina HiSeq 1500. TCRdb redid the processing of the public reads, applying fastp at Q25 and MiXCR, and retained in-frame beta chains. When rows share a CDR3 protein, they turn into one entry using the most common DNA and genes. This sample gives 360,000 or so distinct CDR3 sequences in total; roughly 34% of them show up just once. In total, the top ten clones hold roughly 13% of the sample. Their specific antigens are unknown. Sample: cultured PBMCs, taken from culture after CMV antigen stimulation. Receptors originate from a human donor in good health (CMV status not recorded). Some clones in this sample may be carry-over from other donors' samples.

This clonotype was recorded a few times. The CDR3 loop is CASSFSGLSYNSPLHF. CDR3 bases: TGTGCCAGCAGCTTCTCAGGGTTGTCCTATAATTCACCCCTCCACTTT. This rearrangement joins TRBV27 to TRBJ1-6; tentatively, D is TRBD1 (5 bases). Trimming removed 6 bases from V and 1 base from J, with 13 bases in between. CDR1 and CDR2 from the germline V gene are MNHEY and SMNVEV (reference sequence). The CDR3 sequence is 16 residues long.

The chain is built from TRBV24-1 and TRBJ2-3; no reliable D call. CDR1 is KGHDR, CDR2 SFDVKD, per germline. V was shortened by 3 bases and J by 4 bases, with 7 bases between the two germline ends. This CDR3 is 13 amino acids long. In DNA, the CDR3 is TGTGCCACCAGTGATACCAGTGCAGATACGCAGTATTTT. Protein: CATSDTSADTQYF.